Presented here are 7 T cell receptor beta chains from one specimen sequenced in a study of radiotherapy plus CTLA-4 blockade in lung cancer. Some clones are missing from TCRdb's copy, which holds only in-frame ones; the method was immunoSEQ multiplex PCR. The sample gives fewer than 100,000 clones, around 76% of which show up once; roughly 22% is in the top ten. The sequenced sample was peripheral blood, obtained from a patient treated with radiotherapy plus ipilimumab. These receptor sequences come from a human donor with non-small cell lung cancer whose response to radiotherapy plus ipilimumab could not be evaluated. Some clones in this sample may be carry-over from other donors' samples.

V and J are TRBV6-5 and TRBJ2-7; 9 bases match TRBD1. Looked up from germline, CDR1 is MNHEY and CDR2 is SVGAGI. Germline trimming cut 5 bases from V and 6 bases from J; bases unmatched to any gene: 5. The CDR3 is 13 amino acids. Here the CDR3 reads CASSLGQGSEQYF. Here the CDR3 DNA reads TGTGCCAGCAGTCTTGGACAGGGGAGCGAGCAGTACTTC.

The chain uses TRBV7-2 and TRBJ2-5, with 8 bases that match TRBD1. The CDR3 runs to 16 residues. V gave up 6 bases and J gave up 1 base; unmatched junction bases: 10. CDR1 is SGHTA, CDR2 FQGNSA, per germline. The CDR3 DNA sequence: TGTGCCAGCAGTCTAGCCGGACAGGGAGCCCAAGAGACCCAGTACTTC. It yields the protein CASSLAGQGAQETQYF.

The chain is built from TRBV4-2 and TRBJ2-1, with 14 bases identical to TRBD2. This CDR3 has 20 amino acids. Germline CDR1 and CDR2: LGHNA and YNFKEQ. V gave up 2 bases and J gave up 0 bases; unmatched junction bases: 9. Here the CDR3 DNA reads TGTGCCAGCAGCCAATTGATGACTAGCGGGGGGGGAAGCTCCTACAATGAGCAGTTCTTC. Translating it yields CASSQLMTSGGGSSYNEQFF.

This sequence joins TRBV10-3 and TRBJ2-2; TRBD1 aligns across 10 bases. V dropped 5 bases and J dropped 1; count of bases not matched to a gene: 7. In germline, CDR1 is ENHRY, CDR2 SYGVKD. The CDR3 has 17 amino acids. The chain's CDR3 is CAISLATGGGNTGELFF. CDR3 nucleotides: TGTGCCATCAGTCTCGCGACAGGGGGCGGGAACACCGGGGAGCTGTTTTTT.

In this sample, this clone turned up once. The chain has TRBV7-8 and TRBJ2-3, with D possibly TRBD1 on 6 matching bases. Looked up from germline, CDR1 is SGHVS and CDR2 is FQNEAQ. V lost 3 bases, J lost 0 bases, and 16 bases lay in between. This CDR3 is built from 17 residues. CDR3 DNA: TGTGCCAGCAGCTTTTTCGGGACACCAACTAGCACAGATACGCAGTATTTT. Its translation: CASSFFGTPTSTDTQYF.

The chain is built from TRBV9 and TRBJ1-4; a weak D match, TRBD1 (5 bases). Germline loops: CDR1 SGDLS, CDR2 YYNGEE. V was pared by 4 bases and J by 5 bases, with 18 bases between. This CDR3 comprises 16 residues. CDR3 bases: TGTGCCAGCAGCCCGAGCCTTCGGGGGGGAAATGAAAAACTGTTTTTT. It specifies CASSPSLRGGNEKLFF.

V usage is TRBV7-9 and J usage is TRBJ1-4; 8 bases are shared with TRBD1. The V and J ends lost 4 bases and 5 bases, in that order; junction bases with no gene match: 6. The length of the CDR3 is 15 residues. Germline lookup yields CDR1 SEHNR and CDR2 FQNEAQ (reference sequence). CDR3 in amino acids: CASSSPQGANEKLFF. The DNA for the CDR3 is TGTGCCAGCAGCTCCCCCCAGGGGGCAAATGAAAAACTGTTTTTT.